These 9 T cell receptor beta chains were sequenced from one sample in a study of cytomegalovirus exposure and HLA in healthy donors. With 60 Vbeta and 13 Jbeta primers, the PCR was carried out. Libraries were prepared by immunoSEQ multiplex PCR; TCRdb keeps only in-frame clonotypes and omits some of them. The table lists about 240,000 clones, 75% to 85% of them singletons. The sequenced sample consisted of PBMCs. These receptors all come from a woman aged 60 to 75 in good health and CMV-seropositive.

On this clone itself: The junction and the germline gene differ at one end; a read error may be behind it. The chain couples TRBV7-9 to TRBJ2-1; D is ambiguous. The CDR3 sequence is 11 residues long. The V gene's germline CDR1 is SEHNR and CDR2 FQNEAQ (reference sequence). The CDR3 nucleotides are TGTTCCAGCAGCTTAGTCAGTGAGCAGTTCTTC. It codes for CSSSLVSEQFF.

This CDR3 reads CASTSIATGELFF. Here the CDR3 DNA reads TGTGCCAGCACCTCGATAGCAACCGGGGAGCTGTTTTTT. The V call is TRBV6-1, the J call TRBJ2-2; the D is unclear. Germline V gives CDR1 MNHNS, CDR2 SASEGT. V was trimmed by 7 bases and J by 5 bases, leaving 11 bases between them. This CDR3 spans 13 amino acids.

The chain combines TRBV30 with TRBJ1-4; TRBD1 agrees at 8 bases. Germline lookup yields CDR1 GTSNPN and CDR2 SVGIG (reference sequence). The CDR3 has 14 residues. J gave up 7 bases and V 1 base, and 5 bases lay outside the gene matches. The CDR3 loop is CAWSGGRGREKLFF. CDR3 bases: TGTGCCTGGAGTGGCGGCAGGGGGCGTGAAAAACTGTTTTTT.

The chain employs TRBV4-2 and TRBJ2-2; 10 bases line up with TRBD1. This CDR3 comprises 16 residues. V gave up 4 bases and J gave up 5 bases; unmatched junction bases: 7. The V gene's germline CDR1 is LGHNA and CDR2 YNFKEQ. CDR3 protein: CASSPGTGEGTGELFF. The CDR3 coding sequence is TGTGCCAGCAGCCCCGGGACAGGGGAGGGGACCGGGGAGCTGTTTTTT.

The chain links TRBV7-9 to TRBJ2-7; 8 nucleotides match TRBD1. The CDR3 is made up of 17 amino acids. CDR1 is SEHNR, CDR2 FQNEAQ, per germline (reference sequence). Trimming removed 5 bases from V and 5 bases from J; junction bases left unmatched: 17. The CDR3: CASSGQPGGLARDEQYF. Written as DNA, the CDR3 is TGTGCCAGCAGCGGCCAGCCAGGGGGCTTGGCGAGGGACGAGCAGTACTTC.

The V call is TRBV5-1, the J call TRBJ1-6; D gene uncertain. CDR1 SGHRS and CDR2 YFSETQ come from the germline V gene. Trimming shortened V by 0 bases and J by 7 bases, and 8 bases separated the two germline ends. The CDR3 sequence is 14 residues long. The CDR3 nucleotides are TGCGCCAGCAGCTTGGACAGTGCGAATTCACCCCTCCACTTT. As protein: CASSLDSANSPLHF.

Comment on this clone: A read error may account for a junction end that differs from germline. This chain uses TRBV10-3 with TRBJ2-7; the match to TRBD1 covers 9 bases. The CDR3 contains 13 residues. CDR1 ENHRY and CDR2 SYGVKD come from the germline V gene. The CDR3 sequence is CAISTTGTGSLHF. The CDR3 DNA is TGTGCCATCAGTACCACCGGGACAGGGAGTTTGCACTTC.

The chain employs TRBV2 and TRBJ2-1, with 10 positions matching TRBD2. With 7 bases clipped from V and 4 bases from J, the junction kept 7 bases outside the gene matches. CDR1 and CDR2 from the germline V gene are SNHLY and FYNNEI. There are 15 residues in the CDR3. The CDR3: CASKGTSGIYNEQFF. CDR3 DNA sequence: TGTGCCAGCAAAGGAACTAGCGGGATTTACAATGAGCAGTTCTTC.

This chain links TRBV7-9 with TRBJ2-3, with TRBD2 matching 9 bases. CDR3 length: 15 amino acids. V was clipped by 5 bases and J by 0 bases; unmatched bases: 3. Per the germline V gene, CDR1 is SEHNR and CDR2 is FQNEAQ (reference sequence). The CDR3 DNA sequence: TGTGCCAGCAGCCGTCTAGCGGGGAGCACAGATACGCAGTATTTT. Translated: CASSRLAGSTDTQYF.